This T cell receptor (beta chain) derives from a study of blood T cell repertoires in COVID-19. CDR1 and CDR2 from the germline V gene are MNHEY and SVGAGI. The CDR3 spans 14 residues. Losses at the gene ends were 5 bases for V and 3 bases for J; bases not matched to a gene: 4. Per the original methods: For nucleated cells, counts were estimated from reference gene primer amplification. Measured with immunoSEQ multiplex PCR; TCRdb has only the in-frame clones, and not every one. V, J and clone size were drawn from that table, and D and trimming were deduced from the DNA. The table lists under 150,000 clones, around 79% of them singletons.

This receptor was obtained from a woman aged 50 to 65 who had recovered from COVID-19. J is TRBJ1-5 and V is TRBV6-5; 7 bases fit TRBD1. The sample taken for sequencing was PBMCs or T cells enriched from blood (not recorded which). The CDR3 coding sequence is TGTGCCAGCAGTCCAACAGGGGACAATCAGCCCCAGCATTTT. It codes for CASSPTGDNQPQHF.